The next 23 T cell receptor beta chains were all read from a single sample in a study of cytomegalovirus exposure and HLA in healthy donors. Vbeta (60) and Jbeta (13) primers were used in the PCR. Using immunoSEQ multiplex PCR, the repertoire was profiled, and TCRdb retains in-frame clones only, with some absent. The data contain about 140,000 clones, roughly four fifths of them seen just once; the ten biggest clones take up roughly 2.1%. The sequenced sample was PBMCs. These receptors all come from a woman in her thirties or forties in good health and CMV-seronegative.

The rearrangement uses TRBV4-3 and TRBJ1-5, with unresolved D. V was trimmed by 0 bases and J by 0 bases, leaving 6 bases between them. Germline assignment: CDR1 LGHNA and CDR2 YSLEER. CDR3 length equals 15 residues. The CDR3 DNA reads TGCGCCAGCAGCCAAGAGGCCGTTAGCAATCAGCCCCAGCATTTT. The encoded protein is CASSQEAVSNQPQHF.

The rearrangement uses TRBV7-6 and TRBJ2-3, with 9 bases matching TRBD2. The germline CDR1 and CDR2 sequences are SGHVS and FNYEAQ. The CDR3 is 15 amino acids. The J segment lost 0 bases and the V segment lost 5 bases, leaving 3 bases of the junction unmatched. CDR3 sequence: CASSLTSGSTDTQYF. Written as DNA, the CDR3 is TGTGCCAGCAGCCTGACTAGCGGTAGCACAGATACGCAGTATTTT.

This clone was counted between two and nine times. V is TRBV28 and J is TRBJ2-7, with TRBD1 matching 9 bases. CDR1 is MDHEN, CDR2 SYDVKM, per germline. J lost 0 bases, V lost 6 bases, and 3 bases had no gene match. The CDR3 runs to 14 residues. CDR3 sequence reads: CASRGDRDSYEQYF. As DNA, the CDR3 is TGTGCCAGCAGGGGGGACAGGGACTCCTACGAGCAGTACTTC.

This clone was recorded only once. The V call is TRBV28, the J call TRBJ2-7; a weak D match, TRBD2 (6 bases). V lost 8 bases to trimming and J lost 2 bases, with 16 bases between them. CDR3 size: 14 residues. The germline gives CDR1 MDHEN, CDR2 SYDVKM. CDR3 sequence: CASRTSFTTYEQYF. The CDR3 bases are TGTGCCAGCCGTACTAGCTTCACAACCTACGAGCAGTACTTC.

The chain has TRBV19 and TRBJ2-6, with 11 bases that match TRBD1. CDR1 LNHDA and CDR2 SQIVND come from the germline V gene (reference sequence). Trimming took 2 bases from V and 5 from J; bases not matched to a gene: 14. This CDR3 has 20 amino acids. CDR3 sequence (DNA): TGTGCCAGTAGTATAAATAGACGCGGACAGGGGGCGAGCTGGGCCAACGTCCTGACTTTC. Translated, it gives CASSINRRGQGASWANVLTF.

The V and J genes are TRBV19 and TRBJ1-5, with a possible D match to TRBD1 (6 bases). Per germline, CDR1 LNHDA and CDR2 SQIVND (reference sequence). Trimming pared 3 bases from V and 4 bases from J, leaving 10 bases between. This CDR3 has 14 residues. The CDR3 DNA reads TGTGCCAGTAGTATCCGTCAGGGGAATCAGCCCCAGCATTTT. Amino acids: CASSIRQGNQPQHF. Based on the CDR3 plus reference TRBV19 and TRBJ1-5, the full variable domain is DGGITQSPKYLFRKEGQNVTLSCEQNLNHDAMYWYRQDPGQGLRLIYYSQIVNDFQKGDIAEGYSVSREKKESFPLTVTSAQKNPTAFYLCASSIRQGNQPQHFGDGTRLSIL.

The V call is TRBV6-5, the J call TRBJ1-2, with D tentatively TRBD1 (6 bases). Germline CDR1 reads MNHEY; CDR2 reads SVGAGI. Trimming stripped 0 bases from V and 4 bases from J, with 15 bases between. This CDR3 is 16 amino acids long. CDR3 DNA sequence: TGTGCCAGCAGTTACTCTACGACAGGAGGTATCTATGGCTACACCTTC. Translating it yields CASSYSTTGGIYGYTF.

This sequence joins TRBV7-6 and TRBJ2-3, with 10 bases aligning to TRBD2. The CDR3 loop spans 18 amino acids. With 1 base clipped from V and 0 bases from J, the junction kept 7 bases outside the gene matches. The germline V gene has CDR1 SGHVS and CDR2 FNYEAQ. The CDR3 DNA sequence: TGTGCCAGCAGCTTAGTGTTAGGGACTAGCGTGAGCACAGATACGCAGTATTTT. Translated, it gives CASSLVLGTSVSTDTQYF.

The V gene is TRBV4-2, the J gene TRBJ2-1; 8 bases fit TRBD1. Looked up from germline, CDR1 is LGHNA and CDR2 is YNFKEQ. The CDR3 covers 13 residues. The J segment lost 15 bases and the V segment lost 0 bases, leaving 7 bases of the junction unmatched. CDR3 sequence: CASSQETGTGGFF. In DNA, the CDR3 is TGTGCCAGCAGCCAAGAGACCGGGACAGGTGGGTTCTTC.

This rearrangement joins TRBV6-6 to TRBJ1-6, with 8 positions matching TRBD1. The CDR3 loop spans 15 amino acids. Germline-derived CDR1 and CDR2 are MNHNY and SVGAGI (reference sequence). Losses at the gene ends were 6 bases for V and 3 bases for J; bases not matched to a gene: 4. CDR3 in DNA: TGTGCCAGCAGCACAGGGGGGTTCTATAATTCACCCCTCCACTTT. As protein: CASSTGGFYNSPLHF.

To note about this clone: A read error may produce the germline difference seen at one junction end. The same CDR3 is also encoded by other DNA sequences in this sample. The CDR3, as DNA: TGTGCCAGCAGCATCAGGGGGCGTAGCACGGATACGCAGTATTTT. Translated: CASSIRGRSTDTQYF. The chain has TRBV9 and TRBJ2-3; 8 positions match TRBD1. CDR3 length equals 15 residues. Germline loops: CDR1 SGDLS, CDR2 YYNGEE.

This chain connects TRBV7-9 to TRBJ1-2; perhaps TRBD1 as D (5 bases). This CDR3 contains 14 residues. CDR1 SEHNR and CDR2 FQNEAQ come from the germline V gene (reference sequence). Trimming took off 6 bases at V and 8 bases at J, with 19 bases between the two ends. The CDR3 reads CASSWGSPGAGYTF. CDR3 sequence (DNA): TGTGCCAGCAGTTGGGGCAGTCCGGGTGCCGGCTACACCTTC.

This chain connects TRBV7-3 to TRBJ2-1; D is possibly TRBD2 (6 bases). Germline CDR1 reads SGHTA; CDR2 reads FQGTGA. The CDR3 spans 16 residues. V lost 5 bases and J 4 bases, leaving 18 bases between the germline ends. The CDR3 loop is CASSLMMAGPYNEQFF. In DNA form, the CDR3 reads TGTGCCAGCAGCCTAATGATGGCGGGACCATACAATGAGCAGTTCTTC.

The chain uses TRBV28 and TRBJ2-6, with a possible D match to TRBD2 (5 bases). Trimming shortened V by 6 bases and J by 1 base, and 7 bases separated the two germline ends. Germline CDR1 reads MDHEN; CDR2 reads SYDVKM. CDR3 size: 14 residues. CDR3 sequence reads: CASRRVSGANVLTF. Here the CDR3 DNA reads TGTGCCAGCAGGAGGGTATCTGGGGCCAACGTCCTGACTTTC.

The V gene is TRBV27, the J gene TRBJ2-7; D possibly corresponds to TRBD2 (6 bases). Per germline, CDR1 MNHEY and CDR2 SMNVEV (reference sequence). The CDR3 runs to 15 residues. V was pared by 0 bases and J by 2 bases, with 11 bases between. The CDR3 region is CASSLSAGPPYEQYF. The CDR3 coding sequence is TGTGCCAGCAGTTTATCGGCGGGACCCCCCTACGAGCAGTACTTC.

The chain employs TRBV5-1 and TRBJ1-2, with TRBD1 matching over 11 bases. Germline lookup yields CDR1 SGHRS and CDR2 YFSETQ. J gave up 4 bases and V 3 bases, and 11 bases lay outside the gene matches. The CDR3 loop spans 17 amino acids. In nucleotides, the CDR3 is TGCGCCAGCAGCTCGGGCGCCGGGACAGGGGGTGTCTATGGCTACACCTTC. Its protein is CASSSGAGTGGVYGYTF.

The rearrangement uses TRBV7-9 and TRBJ1-2, with D tentatively TRBD1 (5 bases). The ends were cut back, 5 bases at V and 0 bases at J, with 13 bases in the middle. Germline loops: CDR1 SEHNR, CDR2 FQNEAQ (reference sequence). The CDR3 runs 15 residues. In DNA form, the CDR3 reads TGTGCCAGCAGCCTTCGACAGCAGACTAACTATGGCTACACCTTC. Its protein product is CASSLRQQTNYGYTF.

The genes are TRBV4-3 and TRBJ2-3; D perhaps matches TRBD2 (6 bases). Germline V CDR1 and CDR2: LGHNA, YSLEER. The CDR3 loop spans 14 amino acids. The V gene lost 1 base and the J gene lost 7 bases, with 12 bases spanning the gap. The DNA for the CDR3 is TGCGCCAGCAGCCAAGGGGACTCCTCATATACGCAGTATTTT. It yields the protein CASSQGDSSYTQYF.

On this clone itself: Distinct nucleotide sequences in the sample also encode this CDR3. The chain carries TRBV5-4 and TRBJ2-7; TRBD1 matches 9 bases. V lost 4 bases to trimming and J lost 1 base; unmatched junction nucleotides: 3. The length of the CDR3 is 14 residues. Germline assignment: CDR1 SGHNT and CDR2 YYREEE (reference sequence). The DNA for the CDR3 is TGTGCCAGCAGCCCCGGACAGGGGTCCTACGAGCAGTACTTC. Its translation is CASSPGQGSYEQYF. Full variable domain (rest looked up from reference TRBV5-4 and TRBJ2-7): ETGVTQSPTHLIKTRGQQVTLRCSSQSGHNTVSWYQQALGQGPQFIFQYYREEENGRGNFPPRFSGLQFPNYSSELNVNALELDDSALYLCASSPGQGSYEQYFGPGTRLTVT.

CDR3 DNA: TGTGCCAGCAGTTCACCCGGGACAGTTCCGACCTTCGGAGGGACCCAGTACTTC. Encoded protein: CASSSPGTVPTFGGTQYF. V and J are TRBV7-4 and TRBJ2-5; TRBD1 aligns across 7 bases. CDR1 is SGHVT and CDR2 is SQSDAQ in the germline V gene. The CDR3 has 18 residues. V lost 6 bases and J lost 7; bases outside the gene matches: 23.

This clone came up once. The J gene is TRBJ1-1, the V gene TRBV19, with 7 bases matching TRBD1. Germline trimming cut 5 bases from V and 2 bases from J; bases unmatched to any gene: 11. The CDR3 covers 16 residues. Germline CDR1 is LNHDA and CDR2 is SQIVND (reference sequence). Here the CDR3 DNA reads TGTGCCAGTAGTCTGCCACCGGGACAGACTAACACTGAAGCTTTCTTT. Translating it yields CASSLPPGQTNTEAFF.

The chain uses TRBV28 and TRBJ2-7; a possible D gene is TRBD2 (6 bases). V lost 7 bases to trimming and J lost 3 bases, with 16 bases between them. Germline V gene sequence: CDR1 MDHEN, CDR2 SYDVKM. The CDR3 runs to 14 residues. CDR3 bases: TGTGCCAGCACCCCTGGAGGGTCTCTCTACGAGCAGTACTTC. Its translation is CASTPGGSLYEQYF.

The chain is built from TRBV19 and TRBJ1-1; possibly TRBD1 for D (5 bases). CDR1 LNHDA and CDR2 SQIVND come from the germline V gene (reference sequence). The CDR3 is 14 amino acids. The ends were cut back, 5 bases at V and 1 base at J, with 11 bases in the middle. CDR3 coding DNA: TGTGCCAGTAGTGGGCGACAGCGGAACACTGAAGCTTTCTTT. Translation gives CASSGRQRNTEAFF.